The 15 T cell receptor beta chains below come from one sample, sequenced in a study of T cells after yellow fever vaccination. TCRdb recomputed calls from the 5' RACE reads with MiXCR, one row per CDR3 protein. The data contain under 150,000 distinct CDR3 sequences, about 7.7% of them seen just once; the ten biggest clones take up less than 0.85%. Sample: CD4+ T cells sorted from PBMCs, taken 5 days after the yellow fever booster vaccination. Receptors were obtained from a man aged 30-40 years who received the YFV17D yellow fever vaccine.

This chain connects TRBV23-1 to TRBJ2-1; TRBD1 is a possible D gene (5 bases). TRBV23-1 is an ORF; its function is uncertain. CDR3 size: 13 residues. V lost 8 bases to trimming and J lost 7 bases, with 15 bases between them. The DNA for the CDR3 is TGCGCCAGCTGGCAGGGCAGGCGAAATGAGCAGTTCTTC. This translates into CASWQGRRNEQFF.

As for this clonotype: This may come from a read error, since a much larger clone is one base off. This rearrangement joins TRBV29-1 to TRBJ2-3, with D perhaps assigned TRBD1 or TRBD2 (8 bases each). Germline V gene sequence: CDR1 SQVTM, CDR2 ANQGSEA. V was cut by 7 bases and J by 3 bases, with 23 bases left in between. The CDR3 consists of 16 residues. As DNA, the CDR3 is TGCAGCGGCAGGGGGCGAGCGGGAGTCTCAACAGATACGCAGTATTTT. It encodes CSGRGRAGVSTDTQYF.

Ten or more counts support this clonotype. This chain connects TRBV30 to TRBJ2-3; D gene unclear. Germline assignment: CDR1 GTSNPN and CDR2 SVGIG (reference sequence). The V end lost 1 base, the J end lost 2 bases, and 7 bases lay between the germline ends. The CDR3 totals 13 residues. CDR3 sequence: CAWSGVTTDTQYF. The CDR3 nucleotides read TGTGCCTGGAGTGGCGTAACCACAGATACGCAGTATTTT.

Remarks on this clonotype: A clone one base away is much larger, so this may be a read error. The V and J genes are TRBV2 and TRBJ2-1; TRBD1 matches 11 bases. This CDR3 has 13 amino acids. Germline-derived CDR1 and CDR2 are SNHLY and FYNNEI. V shed 9 bases, J shed 7 bases, and the junction held 5 bases outside the gene matches. DNA for the CDR3: TGTGCCAGAGGGACAGGGGGTAAGAATGAGCAGTTCTTC. Its translation is CARGTGGKNEQFF.

Many counts were recorded for this clonotype. V is TRBV20-1 and J is TRBJ2-7; D is uncertain. The CDR3 extends over 13 amino acids. CDR1 and CDR2 (germline): DFQATT, SNEGSKA (reference sequence). The CDR3 loop is CSPSLAEPYEQYF. DNA for the CDR3: TGCAGCCCATCTCTGGCGGAGCCCTACGAGCAGTACTTC.

This clonotype was recorded at least ten times. The V call is TRBV10-3, the J call TRBJ2-3; 10 nucleotides line up with TRBD1. With 6 bases clipped from V and 1 base from J, the junction kept 4 bases outside the gene matches. Per the germline V gene, CDR1 is ENHRY and CDR2 is SYGVKD. This CDR3 has 15 amino acids. The CDR3 region is CAIRGDRGGTDTQYF. The CDR3 DNA reads TGTGCCATCAGAGGGGACAGGGGCGGCACAGATACGCAGTATTTT.

This clonotype was seen many times. The chain employs TRBV5-6 and TRBJ2-7; D possibly uses TRBD1 or TRBD2 (5 bases each). V was trimmed by 1 base and J by 5 bases, leaving 7 bases between them. CDR3 length: 12 amino acids. CDR1 is SGHDT, CDR2 YYEEEE, per germline. The DNA of the CDR3 is TGTGCCAGCAGCTTGCGGGACCACGAGCAGTACTTC. Residues: CASSLRDHEQYF.

This clonotype was seen repeatedly, ten times or more. The V and J genes are TRBV5-1 and TRBJ2-7, with TRBD1 identical over 7 bases. Germline trimming cut 0 bases from V and 3 bases from J; bases unmatched to any gene: 9. There are 16 residues in the CDR3. CDR1 is SGHRS and CDR2 is YFSETQ in the germline V gene. The DNA of the CDR3 is TGCGCCAGCAGCTTGGGGCCAACAGGGGCAGGCTACGAGCAGTACTTC. Translated, it gives CASSLGPTGAGYEQYF.

This clonotype was observed at least ten times. The rearrangement uses TRBV20-1 and TRBJ2-7, with TRBD2 matching 8 bases. V lost 6 bases, J lost 2 bases, and 6 bases stayed unmatched. CDR1 is DFQATT, CDR2 SNEGSKA, per germline (reference sequence). The CDR3 extends over 13 amino acids. The CDR3 DNA reads TGCAGTGCCATTAGCGGGGAGACCTACGAGCAGTACTTC. Translating it yields CSAISGETYEQYF.

This clonotype was counted at least ten times. The V call is TRBV15, the J call TRBJ2-3; no reliable D call. Germline V gene data show CDR1 as LNHNV and CDR2 as YYDKDF (reference sequence). This CDR3 is 13 amino acids long. Trimming shortened V by 0 bases and J by 5 bases, and 6 bases separated the two germline ends. CDR3 coding DNA: TGTGCCACCAGCAGAGATTTGGGAGATACGCAGTATTTT. Residues: CATSRDLGDTQYF.

Ten or more counts support this clonotype. This sequence joins TRBV29-1 and TRBJ2-7, with D perhaps matching TRBD1 (5 bases). Germline loops: CDR1 SQVTM, CDR2 ANQGSEA. V was trimmed by 3 bases and J by 3 bases, leaving 9 bases between them. The CDR3 runs to 12 residues. For the CDR3, the DNA is TGCAGCGTTGAGGTTGACAGCTACGAGCAGTACTTC. Its translation: CSVEVDSYEQYF.

This clonotype appeared many times. The rearrangement joins TRBV11-3 to TRBJ2-1; 16 bases match TRBD2. From germline, CDR1 is SGHNT and CDR2 YENEEA. J gave up 4 bases and V 1 base, and 13 bases lay outside the gene matches. CDR3 length: 21 amino acids. The CDR3 nucleotides read TGTGCCAGCAGCTTAGTCCCCCCTGGGACTAGCGGGAGGGCCGGGTACAATGAGCAGTTCTTC. Translating it yields CASSLVPPGTSGRAGYNEQFF.

There are a few counts of this clonotype. The chain couples TRBV7-8 to TRBJ2-6; perhaps TRBD2 as D (6 bases). V was trimmed by 1 base and J by 2 bases, leaving 12 bases between them. Per the germline V gene, CDR1 is SGHVS and CDR2 is FQNEAQ. The CDR3 runs to 17 residues. In nucleotides, the CDR3 is TGTGCCAGCAGCTTAGGTTTGACGGGAGCTGGGGCCAACGTCCTGACTTTC. Translated: CASSLGLTGAGANVLTF. Using reference TRBV7-8 and TRBJ2-6 for the parts outside the CDR3, the full variable domain is GAGVSQSPRYKVAKRGQDVALRCDPISGHVSLFWYQQALGQGPEFLTYFQNEAQLDKSGLPSDRFFAERPEGSVSTLKIQRTQQEDSAVYLCASSLGLTGAGANVLTFGAGSRLTVL.

This clonotype occurred many times. The rearrangement links TRBV5-6 to TRBJ1-5; no reliable D call. The V and J ends lost 0 bases and 9 bases respectively, with 10 bases between them. Germline V CDR1 and CDR2: SGHDT, YYEEEE. There are 13 residues in the CDR3. The CDR3, as DNA: TGTGCCAGCAGCTTGGAACGTGAGGGGCCCCAGCATTTT. As protein: CASSLEREGPQHF.

The chain is built from TRBV5-5 and TRBJ2-3; D might be TRBD1 or TRBD2, each matching 6 bases. The V end lost 2 bases, the J end lost 0 bases, and 19 bases lay between the germline ends. The CDR3 consists of 18 residues. The germline gives CDR1 SGHKS, CDR2 YYEKEE (reference sequence). CDR3 in amino acids: CASSFFGRGTMSTDTQYF. Written as DNA, the CDR3 is TGTGCCAGCAGCTTCTTCGGTCGCGGGACAATGAGCACAGATACGCAGTATTTT.